This T cell receptor (beta chain) comes out of a study of T-cell reconstitution after alpha-beta-depleted transplantation in children (dated by TCRdb to about 2016). Study-wide context: T-cell immune reconstitution after TCRalphabeta/CD19-depleted allogeneic hematopoietic cell transplantation in children was quantitatively tracked in the study by means of TCR repertoire profiling.

Library prep was done by PCR. Instrument used: Illumina HiSeq 2500. Molecular barcoding was employed in the preparation of TCR libraries, with unique molecular identifiers being used to normalize TCRbeta repertoire quantification. TCRdb took the public reads, trimmed them with fastp at Q25, ran MiXCR for clone calling and kept in-frame beta chains. Duplicate CDR3 protein sequences are folded into a single record with the most common DNA and genes. For this sample there are a few hundred thousand distinct CDR3 sequences; about a fifth appear just once. The ten largest clones take up less than 4.5% of the sample. CDR1 and CDR2, looked up from the germline V gene, are SNHLY and FYNNEI. The CDR3 runs 14 amino acids, cysteine and phenylalanine included. Of all the DNA, just the CDR3 is kept, 42 bases in frame from base 1. V and J are truncated by 8 bases and 7 bases respectively, leaving an intervening sequence of 18 bases.

About this clonotype: This clone's antigen is unknown. Base-call qualities are not available, and no considerably larger clone is one nucleotide away.

This sequence uses TRBV2 and TRBJ2-1, and perhaps TRBD2 as D gene, on 7 matching bases. The source is a human donor who donated a stem cell graft to a child with acute myeloid leukemia. The specimen was PBMCs from the stem cell graft donor, collected from the stem cell graft. CDR3 loop: CASLGGRESNEQFF. In nucleotides, the sequence is TGTGCCAGCCTTGGGGGGCGGGAGTCAAATGAGCAGTTCTTC. With the portions outside the CDR3 filled from the reference TRBV2 and TRBJ2-1 genes, the complete variable region becomes EPEVTQTPSHQVTQMGQEVILRCVPISNHLYFYWYRQILGQKVEFLVSFYNNEISEKSEIFDDQFSVERPDGSNFTLKIRSTKLEDSAMYFCASLGGRESNEQFFGPGTRLTVL.